The clone carrying this T cell receptor (beta chain) was observed once. Original handling: Amplification of reference gene primers was used by the study to estimate nucleated cell counts. Libraries were prepared by immunoSEQ multiplex PCR; TCRdb keeps only in-frame clonotypes and omits some of them. The V and J calls and clone size are taken from that table; D and trimming were inferred from the DNA. The table has around 180,000 clones, approximately 87% seen once; the top ten hold just under 2.5%. The ends were cut back, 0 bases at V and 4 bases at J, with 9 bases in the middle. In germline, CDR1 is SNHLY, CDR2 FYNNEI. There are 14 residues in the CDR3. This record belongs to a study of blood T cell repertoires in COVID-19. Study details: Samples taken during acute and convalescent COVID-19 were collected in the United States, Italy and Spain. Sample material is recorded as cDNA or gDNA derived from T cells, B-cell-depleted T cells, or PBMCs.

Sequences were obtained from peripheral blood. The rearrangement links TRBV2 to TRBJ1-2, with D possibly matching TRBD1 (5 bases). This receptor was obtained from a man aged 40-49 years with active or convalescent COVID-19. The CDR3 sequence: CASSEAGRAYGYTF. The CDR3 bases are TGTGCCAGCAGTGAAGCGGGCAGGGCCTATGGCTACACCTTC.